This T cell receptor (beta chain) was identified during a study of CDR3 diversity in severe acne. The CDR3 totals 15 residues. Germline CDR1 is SGHAT and CDR2 is FQNNGV. V lost 5 bases and J lost 6, with 16 bases in between. TCRdb re-called the PCR reads through MiXCR, storing one row per CDR3 protein. The data contain about 90,000 distinct CDR3 sequences, 45% to 55% of them singletons. The receptor's source is a male donor in good health, serving as a control. The genes are TRBV11-2 and TRBJ2-2; D may be TRBD1 (5 bases). Sequences were obtained from blood. CDR3 nucleotides: TGTGCCAGCAGCCCAAGGGCAGGGTCTGCCGGGGAGCTGTTTTTT. The encoded protein is CASSPRAGSAGELFF.